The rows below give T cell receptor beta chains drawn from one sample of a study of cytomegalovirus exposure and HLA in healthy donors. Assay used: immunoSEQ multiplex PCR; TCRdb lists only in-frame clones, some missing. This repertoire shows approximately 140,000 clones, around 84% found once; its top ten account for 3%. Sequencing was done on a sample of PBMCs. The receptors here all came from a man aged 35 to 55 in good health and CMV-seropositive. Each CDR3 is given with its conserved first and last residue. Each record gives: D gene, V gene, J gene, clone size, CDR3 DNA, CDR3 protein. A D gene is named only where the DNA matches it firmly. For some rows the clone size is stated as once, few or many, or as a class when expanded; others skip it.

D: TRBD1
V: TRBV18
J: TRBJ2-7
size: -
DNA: TGTGCCAGCTCACCGTCCGGGACAGGGAATAGAAAGCAGTACTTC
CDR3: CASSPSGTGNRKQYF

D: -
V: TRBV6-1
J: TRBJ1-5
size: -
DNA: TGTGCCAGCAGTGAGTACCCGGCAGGACAGCATTTT
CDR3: CASSEYPAGQHF

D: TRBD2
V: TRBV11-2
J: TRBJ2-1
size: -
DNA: TGTGCCAGCAGCTTAATAGCGGGGGCCTACAATGAGCAGTTCTTC
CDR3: CASSLIAGAYNEQFF

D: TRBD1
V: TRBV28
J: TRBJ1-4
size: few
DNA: TGTGCCAGCAGTTCCGGACAGGGACGCGAAAAACTGTTTTTT
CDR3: CASSSGQGREKLFF

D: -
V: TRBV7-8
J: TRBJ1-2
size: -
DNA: TGTGCCAGCAGCTTAGACTATCAATATGGCTACACCTTC
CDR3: CASSLDYQYGYTF

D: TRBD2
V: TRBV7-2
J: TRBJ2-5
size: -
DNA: TGTGCCAGCAGCCGGCCGGGACTACCGGAGACCCAGTACTTC
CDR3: CASSRPGLPETQYF

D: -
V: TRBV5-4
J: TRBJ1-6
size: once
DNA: TGTGCCAGCAGCTTTTCGACAGGCTATTCACCCCTCCACTTT
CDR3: CASSFSTGYSPLHF

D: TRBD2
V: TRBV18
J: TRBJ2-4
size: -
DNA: TGTGCCAGCTCACCTCTAGGGACTAGCGGGAGTAGGAAAAACATTCAGTACTTC
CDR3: CASSPLGTSGSRKNIQYF

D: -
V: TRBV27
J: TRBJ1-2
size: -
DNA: TGTGCCAGCAGTTTACTTGGGGCAAGAGATGGCTACACCTTC
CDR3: CASSLLGARDGYTF

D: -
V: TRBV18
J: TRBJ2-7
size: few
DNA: TGTGCCAGCTCAGCCGACGGAGCCTACGAGCAGTACTTC
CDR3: CASSADGAYEQYF

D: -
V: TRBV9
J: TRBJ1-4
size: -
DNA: TGTGCCAGCAGCGTCGGGGTCGGAGGTGCTAATGAAAAACTGTTTTTT
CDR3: CASSVGVGGANEKLFF

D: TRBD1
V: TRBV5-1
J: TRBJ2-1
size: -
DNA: TGCGCCAGCAGCTTGGACCGGGACAGGGGCTACAATGAGCAGTTCTTC
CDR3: CASSLDRDRGYNEQFF

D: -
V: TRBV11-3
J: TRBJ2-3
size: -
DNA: TGTGCCAGCAGCTTATTCGGAACGGGACAAAGCACAGATACGCAGTATTTT
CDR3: CASSLFGTGQSTDTQYF

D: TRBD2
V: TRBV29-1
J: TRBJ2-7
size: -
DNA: TGCAGCGTTAACTCCGGGACTAGCGGATACGAGCAGTACTTC
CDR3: CSVNSGTSGYEQYF

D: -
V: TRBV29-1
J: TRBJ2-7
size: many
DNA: TGCAGCGTTGAAGAAGGGGCCCGTCCTTCCTACGAGCAGTACTTC
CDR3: CSVEEGARPSYEQYF

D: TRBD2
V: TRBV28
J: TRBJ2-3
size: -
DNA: TGTGCCAGCAGGTCCACTAGCGGGAGGGTGCAGTATTTT
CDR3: CASRSTSGRVQYF

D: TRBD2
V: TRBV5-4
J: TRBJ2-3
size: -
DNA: TGTGCCAGCAGCCGGCTAGCGGACCTAGATACGCAGTATTTT
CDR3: CASSRLADLDTQYF

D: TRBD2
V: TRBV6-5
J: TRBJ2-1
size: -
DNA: TGTGCCAGCAGGTTCCCGGGACTAGCGGGCAATGAGCAGTTCTTC
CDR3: CASRFPGLAGNEQFF

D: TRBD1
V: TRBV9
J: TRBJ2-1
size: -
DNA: TGTGCCAGCAGCGTGGCTTACAGGGGCTCCTACAATGAGCAGTTCTTC
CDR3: CASSVAYRGSYNEQFF

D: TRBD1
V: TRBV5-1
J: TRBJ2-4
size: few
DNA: TGCGCCAGCAGCCACAGTGGACAGGGTGGCAAAAACATTCAGTACTTC
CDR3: CASSHSGQGGKNIQYF

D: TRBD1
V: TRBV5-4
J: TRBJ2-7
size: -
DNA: TGTGCCAGCAGTCCTGGGACAGGTCCGTTCTACGAGCAGTACTTC
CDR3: CASSPGTGPFYEQYF

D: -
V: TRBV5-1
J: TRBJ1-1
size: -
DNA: TGCGCCAGCAGCGGGCAGTGGGAGGGGATGGGTAGGAACACTGAAGCTTTCTTT
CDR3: CASSGQWEGMGRNTEAFF

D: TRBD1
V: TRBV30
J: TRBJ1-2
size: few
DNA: TGTGCCTGGAACGACAGGGGGCCTTTCTATGGCTACACCTTC
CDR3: CAWNDRGPFYGYTF

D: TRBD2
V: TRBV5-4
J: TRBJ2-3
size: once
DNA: TGTGCCAGCAGCTCTCCATGGGGACTAGCCACAGATACGCAGTATTTT
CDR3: CASSSPWGLATDTQYF

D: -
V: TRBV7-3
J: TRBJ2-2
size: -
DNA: TGTGCCAGCAGCTCGAAGCGGGCGAACACCGGGGAGCTGTTTTTT
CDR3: CASSSKRANTGELFF

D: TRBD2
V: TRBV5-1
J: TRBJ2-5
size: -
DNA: TGCGCCAGCTTTACCGGACTAGCAGAGAGAGAGACCCAGTACTTC
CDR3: CASFTGLAERETQYF

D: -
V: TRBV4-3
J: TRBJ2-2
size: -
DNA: TGCGCCAGCAGCCAAGGGACAGTCCGAAGCGGGGAGCTGTTTTTT
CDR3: CASSQGTVRSGELFF

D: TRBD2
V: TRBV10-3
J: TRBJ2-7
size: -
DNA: TGTGCCATCAGTGAGTCCGATCTTACGGGGGGGGCCTACGAGCAGTACTTC
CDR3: CAISESDLTGGAYEQYF

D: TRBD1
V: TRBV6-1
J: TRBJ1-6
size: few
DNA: TGTGCCAGCAAATCAGGGACAGTTAATTCACCCCTCCACTTT
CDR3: CASKSGTVNSPLHF

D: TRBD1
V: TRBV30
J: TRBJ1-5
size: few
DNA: TGTGCCTGGAGTTTATCCGGGACAGGGATTCAGCCCCAGCATTTT
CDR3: CAWSLSGTGIQPQHF

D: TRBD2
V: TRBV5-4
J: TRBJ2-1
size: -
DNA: TGTGCCAGCAGCCAGACTAGCGGGAGTGTAAATGAGCAGTTCTTC
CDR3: CASSQTSGSVNEQFF

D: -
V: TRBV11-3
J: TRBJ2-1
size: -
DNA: TGTGCCAGCAGCTTAGGACCGGGACTTAAGAATGAGCAGTTCTTC
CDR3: CASSLGPGLKNEQFF

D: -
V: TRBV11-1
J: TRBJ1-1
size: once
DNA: TGTGCCAGCAGCTTAGACCCAGAGAACACTGAAGCTTTCTTT
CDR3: CASSLDPENTEAFF